The 30 T cell receptor beta chains in this list originate from one sample, sequenced in a study of T cells in localized non-small cell lung cancer. Generated by immunoSEQ multiplex PCR, the TCRdb table keeps only in-frame clones and is missing some. The table records some 30,000 clones, about 89% of them present only once. The material was peripheral blood, obtained before any cancer treatment. The receptors here all came from a female donor at least 60 years old with stage I lung adenocarcinoma.

The chain couples TRBV30 to TRBJ1-2, with a tentative D call TRBD1 (6 bases). In germline, CDR1 is GTSNPN, CDR2 SVGIG (reference sequence). The V gene lost 1 base and the J gene lost 5 bases, with 14 bases spanning the gap. There are 14 residues in the CDR3. The CDR3: CAWSELRGGYGYTF. The CDR3 coding sequence is TGTGCCTGGAGTGAACTCAGGGGTGGTTATGGCTACACCTTC.

CDR3 sequence: CASSLTGTKSYNEQFF. CDR3 in DNA: TGTGCCAGCAGCTTAACCGGGACTAAGTCCTACAATGAGCAGTTCTTC. V and J are TRBV7-3 and TRBJ2-1, with 7 bases that match TRBD2. Germline V gene data show CDR1 as SGHTA and CDR2 as FQGTGA. The CDR3 is 16 amino acids. V shed 0 bases, J shed 1 base, and the junction held 3 bases outside the gene matches.

The chain combines TRBV11-1 with TRBJ1-1, with D tentatively TRBD1 (6 bases). This CDR3 contains 14 residues. Trimming pared 3 bases from V and 2 bases from J, leaving 10 bases between. Germline lookup yields CDR1 SGHAT and CDR2 FQDESV (reference sequence). The CDR3 nucleotides read TGTGCCAGCAGCTTGATGGGGGCCAACACTGAAGCTTTCTTT. Translating it yields CASSLMGANTEAFF. Full variable domain (remainder filled in from reference TRBV11-1 and TRBJ1-1): EAEVAQSPRYKITEKSQAVAFWCDPISGHATLYWYRQILGQGPELLVQFQDESVVDDSQLPKDRFSAERLKGVDSTLKIQPAELGDSAMYLCASSLMGANTEAFFGQGTRLTVV.

The V gene is TRBV14, the J gene TRBJ2-5; 7 nucleotides match TRBD2. This CDR3 region has 12 residues. The germline V gene has CDR1 SGHDN and CDR2 FVKESK. Unmatched junction bases numbered 1, after V lost 1 base and J lost 8 bases. The DNA of the CDR3 is TGTGCCAGCAGCCAAGGGGGGGGAACCCAGTACTTC. This sequence encodes CASSQGGGTQYF.

This chain connects TRBV14 to TRBJ2-4; possible D gene TRBD1, 6 bases. Trimming stripped 1 base from V and 1 base from J, with 20 bases between. The germline V gene encodes CDR1 SGHDN and CDR2 FVKESK. The CDR3 covers 19 residues. CDR3 bases: TGTGCCAGCAGCCAAGGCAGGGGATGGATAAAAACGGCCAAAAACATTCAGTACTTC. This translates into CASSQGRGWIKTAKNIQYF.

V is TRBV5-8 and J is TRBJ2-7; D is perhaps TRBD1 (6 bases). CDR3 size: 15 residues. Deletions cut 4 bases from V and 0 bases from J, with 14 bases between. Germline-derived CDR1 and CDR2 are SGHTS and YDEGEE. CDR3 nucleotides: TGTGCCAGCAGCGAGTATTACAGGGTCTCCTACGAGCAGTACTTC. Encoded protein: CASSEYYRVSYEQYF.

The gene calls are TRBV29-1 and TRBJ2-3; 11 bases agree with TRBD2. Germline-derived CDR1 and CDR2 are SQVTM and ANQGSEA. Trimming took 7 bases from V and 2 from J; bases not matched to a gene: 5. This CDR3 is 14 amino acids long. CDR3 sequence: CSGGTSGTTDTQYF. CDR3 nucleotides: TGCAGCGGGGGGACTAGCGGAACCACAGATACGCAGTATTTT.

This clone was picked up a small number of times. The chain is built from TRBV5-1 and TRBJ2-1; 8 bases align to TRBD1. Trimming took 4 bases from V and 5 from J; bases not matched to a gene: 8. There are 15 residues in the CDR3. Looked up from germline, CDR1 is SGHRS and CDR2 is YFSETQ. The DNA for the CDR3 is TGCGCCAGCAGCGGCGGACAGGGATGGGACAATGAGCAGTTCTTC. Residues: CASSGGQGWDNEQFF.

The chain recombines TRBV19 with TRBJ1-4, with D unresolved. CDR3 length: 14 residues. CDR1 is LNHDA and CDR2 is SQIVND in the germline V gene (reference sequence). The V end was cut by 3 bases, the J end by 3 bases, with 8 bases between. The CDR3: CASSIRASNEKLFF. In DNA, the CDR3 is TGTGCCAGTAGTATTAGGGCCTCTAATGAAAAACTGTTTTTT.

This chain joins TRBV20-1 and TRBJ2-7; 7 bases are shared with TRBD1. Trimming cost V 5 bases and J 8 bases; bases outside gene matches: 6. CDR1 and CDR2 (germline): DFQATT, SNEGSKA (reference sequence). This CDR3 has 11 residues. CDR3 loop: CSASRGQKQYF. CDR3 nucleotide sequence: TGCAGTGCTTCGAGGGGGCAAAAGCAGTACTTC.

The chain couples TRBV9 to TRBJ2-7, with D possibly matching TRBD1 (5 bases). CDR1 and CDR2 (germline): SGDLS, YYNGEE. V was trimmed by 4 bases and J by 2 bases, leaving 25 bases between them. There are 18 residues in the CDR3. The chain's CDR3 is CASSPWAGSSQLAYEQYF. As DNA, the CDR3 is TGTGCCAGCAGCCCCTGGGCAGGGTCGTCCCAATTAGCCTACGAGCAGTACTTC. Full variable domain (remainder filled in from reference TRBV9 and TRBJ2-7): DSGVTQTPKHLITATGQRVTLRCSPRSGDLSVYWYQQSLDQGLQFLIQYYNGEERAKGNILERFSAQQFPDLHSELNLSSLELGDSALYFCASSPWAGSSQLAYEQYFGPGTRLTVT.

The CDR3 bases are TGTGCCAGTAGTATTCCCGGGAGGGGCCGAAATGAGCAGTTCTTC. Its protein is CASSIPGRGRNEQFF. The chain links TRBV19 to TRBJ2-1; TRBD2 matches at 8 bases. The germline CDR1 and CDR2 sequences are LNHDA and SQIVND (reference sequence). The CDR3 extends over 15 amino acids. V lost 3 bases and J lost 7; bases outside the gene matches: 8.

This chain links TRBV4-3 with TRBJ2-7; 8 bases align to TRBD2. Germline V CDR1 and CDR2: LGHNA, YSLEER. This CDR3 has 15 residues. Unmatched junction bases numbered 4, after V lost 0 bases and J lost 3 bases. CDR3 sequence: CASSQDRGGIYEQYF. The DNA of the CDR3 is TGCGCCAGCAGCCAAGATCGGGGGGGCATCTACGAGCAGTACTTC.

The chain is built from TRBV19 and TRBJ1-3, with TRBD1 as a possible D gene (6 bases). CDR3 length equals 16 residues. V lost 5 bases, J lost 0 bases, and 14 bases lay in between. Germline values: CDR1 LNHDA, CDR2 SQIVND (reference sequence). Here the CDR3 DNA reads TGTGCCAGTAGTCAGGGCGGACAGAGCTCTGGAAACACCATATATTTT. Its translation: CASSQGGQSSGNTIYF.

This rearrangement joins TRBV5-4 to TRBJ2-3, with D perhaps TRBD2 (5 bases). The CDR3 runs 14 residues. V was pared by 4 bases and J by 0 bases, with 9 bases between. Germline V gives CDR1 SGHNT, CDR2 YYREEE (reference sequence). CDR3 in DNA: TGTGCCAGCAGCCCAACGGGGAGCACAGATACGCAGTATTTT. Encoded protein: CASSPTGSTDTQYF.

The V call is TRBV10-3, the J call TRBJ1-4, with TRBD1 matching 7 bases. The germline V gene encodes CDR1 ENHRY and CDR2 SYGVKD. Trimming removed 10 bases from V and 2 bases from J; junction bases left unmatched: 4. The CDR3 spans 13 residues. CDR3 loop: CATTGATNEKLFF. The CDR3 DNA is TGTGCCACTACAGGGGCCACTAATGAAAAACTGTTTTTT.

The table lists this clone with a count of one. The genes are TRBV7-3 and TRBJ2-7; D not certain. The germline CDR1 and CDR2 sequences are SGHTA and FQGTGA. This CDR3 contains 14 residues. V lost 1 base to trimming and J lost 2 bases, with 9 bases between them. CDR3 in amino acids: CASSLSSGPYEQYF. In DNA form, the CDR3 reads TGTGCCAGCAGCTTAAGTTCCGGCCCCTACGAGCAGTACTTC. Full variable domain (missing parts from reference TRBV7-3 and TRBJ2-7): GAGVSQTPSNKVTEKGKYVELRCDPISGHTALYWYRQSLGQGPEFLIYFQGTGAADDSGLPNDRFFAVRPEGSVSTLKIQRTERGDSAVYLCASSLSSGPYEQYFGPGTRLTVT.

V gene TRBV7-7 combines with J gene TRBJ2-1; D is uncertain. Per the germline V gene, CDR1 is SSHAT and CDR2 is FNYEAQ (reference sequence). The germline V and J ends were trimmed by 5 bases and 4 bases, with 9 bases remaining between them. The CDR3 is 13 residues long. DNA of the CDR3: TGTGCCAGCAGCAAACGACTGTACAATGAGCAGTTCTTC. It encodes CASSKRLYNEQFF.

The chain is built from TRBV12-5 and TRBJ1-2; D might be TRBD1 (6 bases). The CDR3 contains 15 residues. The germline V gene encodes CDR1 LGHNT and CDR2 FRNRAP. V shed 0 bases and J shed 4 bases, with 12 bases lying between them. This chain's CDR3 is CASGLVQGGSYGYTF. CDR3 in DNA: TGTGCTAGTGGTTTGGTACAGGGAGGATCCTATGGCTACACCTTC.

The chain employs TRBV25-1 and TRBJ1-4; 8 bases align to TRBD1. CDR3 size: 15 residues. The V segment lost 3 bases and the J segment 8 bases; nucleotides outside the gene matches: 8. Germline V gene sequence: CDR1 MGHDK, CDR2 SYGVNS. CDR3 region: CASSDPQGADEKLFF. CDR3 coding DNA: TGTGCCAGCAGTGATCCTCAGGGGGCTGACGAAAAACTGTTTTTT.

V usage is TRBV15 and J usage is TRBJ1-5; perhaps TRBD1 as D (6 bases). V shed 3 bases and J shed 3 bases, with 12 bases lying between them. The CDR3 consists of 15 residues. Per germline, CDR1 LNHNV and CDR2 YYDKDF (reference sequence). The CDR3 sequence is CATSRSGHPNQPQHF. The DNA for the CDR3 is TGTGCCACCAGCAGGTCGGGACACCCCAATCAGCCCCAGCATTTT.

This chain connects TRBV10-3 to TRBJ1-5; D might be TRBD1 (6 bases). The CDR3 runs 14 residues. V was pared by 8 bases and J by 7 bases, with 18 bases between. Germline lookup yields CDR1 ENHRY and CDR2 SYGVKD. DNA of the CDR3: TGTGCCATCGGCCAACAGGGTTCAAGGCAGCCCCAGCATTTT. This sequence encodes CAIGQQGSRQPQHF.

The chain combines TRBV2 with TRBJ2-5; the D gene is possibly TRBD1 (7 bases). CDR1 SNHLY and CDR2 FYNNEI come from the germline V gene. CDR3 length equals 13 residues. V was trimmed by 8 bases and J by 7 bases, leaving 17 bases between them. CDR3 region: CASSGVQGGTQYF. CDR3 nucleotide sequence: TGTGCCAGCTCCGGGGTTCAGGGGGGGACCCAGTACTTC.

The rearrangement joins TRBV28 to TRBJ2-3, with TRBD2 matching over 8 bases. The germline CDR1 and CDR2 sequences are MDHEN and SYDVKM. CDR3 length: 19 amino acids. J gave up 2 bases and V 3 bases, and 16 bases lay outside the gene matches. The CDR3 nucleotides are TGTGCCAGCAGTTTCGTCCATAGCGGGACCGGCACTGTCACAGATACGCAGTATTTT. This encodes CASSFVHSGTGTVTDTQYF.

The chain links TRBV6-5 to TRBJ1-4; weak D call: TRBD1 (6 bases). The germline V and J ends were trimmed by 2 bases and 2 bases, with 9 bases remaining between them. Germline assignment: CDR1 MNHEY and CDR2 SVGAGI. This CDR3 contains 15 residues. Here the CDR3 reads CASSYTTGTNEKLFF. DNA for the CDR3: TGTGCCAGCAGTTACACCACAGGGACTAATGAAAAACTGTTTTTT.

As for this clone: The identical CDR3 is also encoded by other nucleotide sequences in the sample. The rearrangement joins TRBV30 to TRBJ2-6; 8 positions agree with TRBD1. V lost 5 bases to trimming and J lost 4 bases; unmatched junction nucleotides: 4. The CDR3 is made up of 14 amino acids. Per germline, CDR1 GTSNPN and CDR2 SVGIG (reference sequence). In DNA, the CDR3 is TGTGCCTGGCAGGGGGCGGGGGGGGCCAACGTCCTGACTTTC. As protein: CAWQGAGGANVLTF.

CDR3 region: CAINSGRDKQYF. Here the CDR3 DNA reads TGTGCCATAAACTCTGGAAGGGATAAGCAGTACTTC. The V call is TRBV10-3, the J call TRBJ2-7; D is ambiguous. The germline gives CDR1 ENHRY, CDR2 SYGVKD. Between the trimmed V and J ends, which lost 9 bases and 8 bases, there was a span of 17 bases. The CDR3 runs 12 residues.

The J gene is TRBJ2-7, the V gene TRBV9, with D hard to call. The CDR3 loop spans 12 amino acids. Germline CDR1 SGDLS, CDR2 YYNGEE. Trimming cost V 0 bases and J 13 bases, with 14 bases left between them. CDR3 in amino acids: CASSVGETKLYF. CDR3 nucleotide sequence: TGTGCCAGCAGCGTAGGCGAGACAAAGCTTTACTTC.

The chain is built from TRBV5-1 and TRBJ2-1, with 7 nucleotides matching TRBD2. J gave up 12 bases and V 0 bases, and 12 bases lay outside the gene matches. Germline-derived CDR1 and CDR2 are SGHRS and YFSETQ. This CDR3 has 15 residues. The CDR3 nucleotides are TGCGCCAGCAGCTTGGGTGGGACTACTCTATACGGGCAGTTCTTC. Translating gives CASSLGGTTLYGQFF.

The chain is built from TRBV30 and TRBJ2-5, with 15 bases lining up with TRBD2. Germline V gene lookup returns CDR1 GTSNPN and CDR2 SVGIG (reference sequence). Trimming took 4 bases from V and 4 from J; bases not matched to a gene: 1. The CDR3 is made up of 14 amino acids. CDR3 coding DNA: TGTGCCTGGACGGGACTAGCGGGAGGAGAGACCCAGTACTTC. As protein: CAWTGLAGGETQYF.